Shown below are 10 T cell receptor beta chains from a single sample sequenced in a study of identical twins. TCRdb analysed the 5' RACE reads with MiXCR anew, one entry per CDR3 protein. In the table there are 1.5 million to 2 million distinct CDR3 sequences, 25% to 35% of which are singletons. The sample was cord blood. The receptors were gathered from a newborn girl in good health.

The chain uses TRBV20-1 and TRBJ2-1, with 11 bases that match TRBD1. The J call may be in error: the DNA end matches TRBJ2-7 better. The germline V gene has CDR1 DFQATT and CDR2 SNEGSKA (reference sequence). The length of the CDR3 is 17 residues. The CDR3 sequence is CSALTLGGQGGYNEQYF. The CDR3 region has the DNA TGCAGTGCTCTCACCTTGGGGGGACAGGGGGGGTACAATGAGCAGTACTTC.

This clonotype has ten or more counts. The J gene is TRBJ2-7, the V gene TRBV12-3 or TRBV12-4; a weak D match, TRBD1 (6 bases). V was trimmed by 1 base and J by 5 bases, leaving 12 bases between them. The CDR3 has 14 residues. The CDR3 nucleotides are TGTGCCAGCAGTTTAGTCAGGGGTAGGCACGAGCAGTACTTC. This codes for CASSLVRGRHEQYF.

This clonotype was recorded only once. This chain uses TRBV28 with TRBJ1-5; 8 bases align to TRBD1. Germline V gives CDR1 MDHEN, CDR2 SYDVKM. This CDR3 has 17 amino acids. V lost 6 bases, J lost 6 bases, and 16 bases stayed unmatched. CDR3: CASRRPGQGGTGQPQHF. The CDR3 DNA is TGTGCCAGCAGGAGACCAGGACAGGGTGGGACTGGTCAGCCCCAGCATTTT.

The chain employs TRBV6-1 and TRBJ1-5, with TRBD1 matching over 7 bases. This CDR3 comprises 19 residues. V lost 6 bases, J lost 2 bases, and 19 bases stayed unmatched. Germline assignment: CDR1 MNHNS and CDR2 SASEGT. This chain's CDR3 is CASRAMKPNRGSGNQPQHF. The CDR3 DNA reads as TGTGCCAGCAGGGCCATGAAACCAAACAGGGGATCAGGCAATCAGCCCCAGCATTTT.

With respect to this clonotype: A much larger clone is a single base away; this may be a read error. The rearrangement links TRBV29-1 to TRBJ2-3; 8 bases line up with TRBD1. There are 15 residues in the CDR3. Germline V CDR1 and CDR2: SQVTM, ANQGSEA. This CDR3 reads CSVGPQGASTDAQYF. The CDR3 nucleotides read TGCAGCGTTGGCCCCCAGGGGGCTAGCACAGATGCGCAGTATTTT.

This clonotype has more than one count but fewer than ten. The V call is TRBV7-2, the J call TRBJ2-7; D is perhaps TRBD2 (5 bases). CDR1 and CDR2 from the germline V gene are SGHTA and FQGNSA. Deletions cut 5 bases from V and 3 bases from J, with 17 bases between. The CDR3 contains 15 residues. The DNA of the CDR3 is TGTGCCAGCAGCGTAGAGTCTACTAGGCACTACGAGCAGTACTTC. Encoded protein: CASSVESTRHYEQYF.

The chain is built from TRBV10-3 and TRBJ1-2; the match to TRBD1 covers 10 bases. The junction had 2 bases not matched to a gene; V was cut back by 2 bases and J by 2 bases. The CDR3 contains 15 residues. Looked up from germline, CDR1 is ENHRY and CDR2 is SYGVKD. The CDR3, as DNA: TGTGCCATCAGTGAGGGGACAGGGGCCAACTATGGCTACACCTTC. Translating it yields CAISEGTGANYGYTF.

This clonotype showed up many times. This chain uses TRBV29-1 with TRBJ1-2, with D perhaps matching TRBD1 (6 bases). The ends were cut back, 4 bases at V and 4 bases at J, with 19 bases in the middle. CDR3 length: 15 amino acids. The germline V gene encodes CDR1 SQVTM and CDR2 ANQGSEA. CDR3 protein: CSVVTPDGQTYGYTF. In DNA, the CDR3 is TGCAGCGTTGTAACTCCTGACGGACAGACCTATGGCTACACCTTC. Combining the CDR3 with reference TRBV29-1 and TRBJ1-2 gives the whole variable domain SAVISQKPSRDICQRGTSLTIQCQVDSQVTMMFWYRQQPGQSLTLIATANQGSEATYESGFVIDKFPISRPNLTFSTLTVSNMSPEDSSIYLCSVVTPDGQTYGYTFGSGTRLTVV.

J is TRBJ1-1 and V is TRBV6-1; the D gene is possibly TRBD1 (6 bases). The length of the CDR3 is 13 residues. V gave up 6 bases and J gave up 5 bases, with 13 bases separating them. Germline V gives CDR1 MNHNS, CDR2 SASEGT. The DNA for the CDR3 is TGTGCCAGCAGGAACAGGGAGAATACTGAAGCTTTCTTT. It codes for CASRNRENTEAFF.

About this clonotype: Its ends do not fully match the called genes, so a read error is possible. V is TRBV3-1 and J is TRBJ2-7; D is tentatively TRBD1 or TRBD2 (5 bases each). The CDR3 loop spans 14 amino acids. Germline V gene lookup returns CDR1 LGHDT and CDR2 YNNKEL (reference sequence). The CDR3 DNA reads TGTGCCGGCAGCCTCCCGGGACGACCCTACGAGCAGTACTTC. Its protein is CAGSLPGRPYEQYF.